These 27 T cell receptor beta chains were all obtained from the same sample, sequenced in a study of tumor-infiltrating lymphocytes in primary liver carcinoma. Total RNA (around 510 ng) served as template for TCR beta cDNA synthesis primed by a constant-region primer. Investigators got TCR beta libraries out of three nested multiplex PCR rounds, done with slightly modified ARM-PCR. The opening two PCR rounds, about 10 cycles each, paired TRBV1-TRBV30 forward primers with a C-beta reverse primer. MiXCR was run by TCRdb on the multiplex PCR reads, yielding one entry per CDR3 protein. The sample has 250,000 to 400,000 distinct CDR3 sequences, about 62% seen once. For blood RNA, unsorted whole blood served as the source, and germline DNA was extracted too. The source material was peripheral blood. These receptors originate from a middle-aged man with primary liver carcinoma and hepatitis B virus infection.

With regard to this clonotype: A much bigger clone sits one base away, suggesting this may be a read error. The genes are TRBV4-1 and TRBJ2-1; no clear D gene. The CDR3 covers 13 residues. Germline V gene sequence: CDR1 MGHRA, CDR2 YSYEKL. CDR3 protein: CASSQEGTYEHFF. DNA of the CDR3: TGCGCCAGCAGCCAAGAAGGAACGTATGAGCACTTCTTC.

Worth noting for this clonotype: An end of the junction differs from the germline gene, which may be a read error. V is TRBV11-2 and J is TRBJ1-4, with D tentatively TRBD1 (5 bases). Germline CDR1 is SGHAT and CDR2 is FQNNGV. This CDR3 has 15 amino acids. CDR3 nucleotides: TGTGCCACCAGCTTATCGGGGCAGACCAATGAAAAACTGTTTTTT. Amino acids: CATSLSGQTNEKLFF.

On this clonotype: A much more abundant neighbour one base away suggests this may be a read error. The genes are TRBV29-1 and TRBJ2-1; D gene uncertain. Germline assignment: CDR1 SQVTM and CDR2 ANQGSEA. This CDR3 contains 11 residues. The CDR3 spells CSVGHSNELFF. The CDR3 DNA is TGCAGCGTTGGACACAGCAATGAGCTGTTCTTC.

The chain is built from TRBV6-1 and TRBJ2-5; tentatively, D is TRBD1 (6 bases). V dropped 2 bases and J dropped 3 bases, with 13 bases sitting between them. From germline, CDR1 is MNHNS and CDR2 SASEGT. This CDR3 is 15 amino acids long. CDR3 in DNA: TGTGCCAGCAGTGAATGGGGACACATGAAAGAGACCCAGTACTTC. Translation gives CASSEWGHMKETQYF.

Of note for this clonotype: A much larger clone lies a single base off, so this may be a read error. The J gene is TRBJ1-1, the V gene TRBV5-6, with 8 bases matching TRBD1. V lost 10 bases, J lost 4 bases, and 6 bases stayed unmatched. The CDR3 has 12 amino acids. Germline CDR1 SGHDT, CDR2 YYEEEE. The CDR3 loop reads CAGQGKSTEAFF. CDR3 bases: TGTGCCGGACAGGGAAAGAGCACTGAAGCTTTCTTT.

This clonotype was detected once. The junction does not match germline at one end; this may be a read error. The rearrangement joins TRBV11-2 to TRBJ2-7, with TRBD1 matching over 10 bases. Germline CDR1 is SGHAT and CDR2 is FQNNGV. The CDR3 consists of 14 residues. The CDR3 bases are TGTGGCAGCAGCCCGGACAGGGGGTATGGCGATCAGTACTTC. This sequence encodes CGSSPDRGYGDQYF.

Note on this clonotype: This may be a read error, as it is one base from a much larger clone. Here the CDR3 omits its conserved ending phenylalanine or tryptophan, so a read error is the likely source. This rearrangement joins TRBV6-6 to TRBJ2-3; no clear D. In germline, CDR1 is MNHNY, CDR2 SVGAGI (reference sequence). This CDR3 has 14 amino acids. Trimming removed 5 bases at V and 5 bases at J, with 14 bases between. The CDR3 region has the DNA TGTGCCAGCAGTCCTCACTCGATGGAAGATACGCAGTATCTT. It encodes CASSPHSMEDTQYL.

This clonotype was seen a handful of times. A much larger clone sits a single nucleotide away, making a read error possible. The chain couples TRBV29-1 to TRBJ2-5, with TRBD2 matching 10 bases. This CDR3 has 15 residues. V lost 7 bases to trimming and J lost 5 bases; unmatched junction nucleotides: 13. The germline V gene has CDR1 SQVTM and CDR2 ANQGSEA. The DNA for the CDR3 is TGCAGCGCTGGGACTAGCGCGAGCTCGCGGGAGACCCAGTACTTC. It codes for CSAGTSASSRETQYF. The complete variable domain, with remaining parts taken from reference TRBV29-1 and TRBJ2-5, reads SAVISQKPSRDICQRGTSLTIQCQVDSQVTMMFWYRQQPGQSLTLIATANQGSEATYESGFVIDKFPISRPNLTFSTLTVSNMSPEDSSIYLCSAGTSASSRETQYFGPGTRLLVL.

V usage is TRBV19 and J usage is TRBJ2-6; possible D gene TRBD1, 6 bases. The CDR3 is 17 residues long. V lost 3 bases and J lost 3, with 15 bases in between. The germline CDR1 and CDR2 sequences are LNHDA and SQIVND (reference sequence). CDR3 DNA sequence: TGTGCCAGTAGTATTCCCCATAGGGGGAATGGGGCCAACGTCCTGACTTTC. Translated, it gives CASSIPHRGNGANVLTF.

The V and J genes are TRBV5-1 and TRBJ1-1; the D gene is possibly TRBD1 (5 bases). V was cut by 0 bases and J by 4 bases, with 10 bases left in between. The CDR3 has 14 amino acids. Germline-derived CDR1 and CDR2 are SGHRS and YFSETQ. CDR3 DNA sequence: TGCGCCAGCAGCTTGGCGGGGGAGGGCACTGAAGCTTTCTTT. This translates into CASSLAGEGTEAFF.

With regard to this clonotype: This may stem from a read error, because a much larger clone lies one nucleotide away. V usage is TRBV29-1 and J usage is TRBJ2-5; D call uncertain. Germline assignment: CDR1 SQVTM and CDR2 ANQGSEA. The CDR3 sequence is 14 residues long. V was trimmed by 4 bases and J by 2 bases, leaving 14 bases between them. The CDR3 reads CSVGSGSDQETQYF. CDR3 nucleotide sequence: TGCAGCGTTGGCTCCGGGTCAGATCAAGAGACCCAGTACTTC.

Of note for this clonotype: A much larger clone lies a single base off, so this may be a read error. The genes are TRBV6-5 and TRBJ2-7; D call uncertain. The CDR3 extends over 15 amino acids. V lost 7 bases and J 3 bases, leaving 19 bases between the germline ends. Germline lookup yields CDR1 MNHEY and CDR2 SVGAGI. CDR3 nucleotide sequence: TGTGCCAGCATTGGGTTCCAAGTCGGTGTCTACGAGCAGTACTTC. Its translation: CASIGFQVGVYEQYF.

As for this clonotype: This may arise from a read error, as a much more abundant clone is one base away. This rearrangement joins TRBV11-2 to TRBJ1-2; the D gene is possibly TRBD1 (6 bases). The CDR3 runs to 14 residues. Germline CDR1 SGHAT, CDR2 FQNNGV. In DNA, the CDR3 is TGTGCCAGCTGCTTAAATCCGGGGGCCGATGGCTACACCTTC. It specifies CASCLNPGADGYTF.

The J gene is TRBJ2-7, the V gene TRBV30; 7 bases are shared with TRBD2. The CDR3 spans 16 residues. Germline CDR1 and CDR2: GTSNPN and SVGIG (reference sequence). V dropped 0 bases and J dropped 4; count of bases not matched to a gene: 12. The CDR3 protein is CAWSVQSGAPGYEQYF. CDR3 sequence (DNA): TGTGCCTGGAGTGTACAGAGCGGGGCACCGGGTTACGAGCAGTACTTC.

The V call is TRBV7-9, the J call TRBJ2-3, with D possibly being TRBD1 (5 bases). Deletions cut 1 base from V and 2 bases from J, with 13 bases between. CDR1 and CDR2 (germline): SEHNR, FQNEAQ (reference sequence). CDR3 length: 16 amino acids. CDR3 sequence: CASSLGQGPHTDTQYF. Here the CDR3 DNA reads TGTGCCAGCAGCTTAGGGCAGGGCCCCCACACAGATACGCAGTATTTT.

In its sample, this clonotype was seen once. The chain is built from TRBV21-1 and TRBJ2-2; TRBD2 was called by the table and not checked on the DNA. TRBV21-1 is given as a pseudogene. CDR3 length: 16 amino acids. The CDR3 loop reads CASSRDRLAGGGELFF. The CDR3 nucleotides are TGTGCCAGCAGTAGGGACAGATTAGCGGGAGGGGGGGAGCTGTTTTTT.

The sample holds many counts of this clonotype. CDR3 sequence reads: CASSLALPGQNYGYTF. DNA for the CDR3: TGTGCCAGCAGCTTGGCCCTCCCTGGACAGAACTATGGCTACACCTTC. The V call is TRBV5-6, the J call TRBJ1-2; D possibly corresponds to TRBD1 (6 bases). V gave up 0 bases and J gave up 2 bases, with 14 bases separating them. This CDR3 has 16 residues. Germline CDR1 SGHDT, CDR2 YYEEEE.

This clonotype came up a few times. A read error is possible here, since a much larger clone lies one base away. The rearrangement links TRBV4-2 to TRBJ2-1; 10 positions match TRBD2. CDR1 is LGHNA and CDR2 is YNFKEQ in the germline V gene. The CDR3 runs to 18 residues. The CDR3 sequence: CASSHFSGRTLSYNGQFF. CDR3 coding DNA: TGTGCCAGCAGCCACTTTAGCGGGAGGACTCTCTCCTACAATGGGCAGTTCTTC.

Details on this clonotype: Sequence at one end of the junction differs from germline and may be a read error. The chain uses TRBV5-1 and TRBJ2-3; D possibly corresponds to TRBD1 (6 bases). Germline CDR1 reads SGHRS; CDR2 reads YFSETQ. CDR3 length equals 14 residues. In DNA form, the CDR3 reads TGCGTCAGCAGCTTGGAAAGCCCTCCAGGGGCGCAGTATTTT. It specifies CVSSLESPPGAQYF.

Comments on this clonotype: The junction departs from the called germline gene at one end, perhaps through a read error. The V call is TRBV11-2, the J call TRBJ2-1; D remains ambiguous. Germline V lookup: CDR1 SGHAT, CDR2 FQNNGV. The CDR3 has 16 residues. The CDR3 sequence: CANSLGSRVVYNEQFF. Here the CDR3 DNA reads TGTGCCAACAGCTTAGGCAGCCGGGTGGTCTACAATGAGCAGTTCTTC. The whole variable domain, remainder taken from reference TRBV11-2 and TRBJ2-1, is EAGVAQSPRYKIIEKRQSVAFWCNPISGHATLYWYQQILGQGPKLLIQFQNNGVVDDSQLPKDRFSAERLKGVDSTLKIQPAKLEDSAVYLCANSLGSRVVYNEQFFGPGTRLTVL.

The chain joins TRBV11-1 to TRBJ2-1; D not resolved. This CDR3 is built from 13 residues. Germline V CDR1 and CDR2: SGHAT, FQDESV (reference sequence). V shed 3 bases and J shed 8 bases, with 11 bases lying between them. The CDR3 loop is CASSFTGIYEQFF. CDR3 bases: TGTGCCAGCAGCTTCACGGGTATCTATGAGCAGTTCTTC.

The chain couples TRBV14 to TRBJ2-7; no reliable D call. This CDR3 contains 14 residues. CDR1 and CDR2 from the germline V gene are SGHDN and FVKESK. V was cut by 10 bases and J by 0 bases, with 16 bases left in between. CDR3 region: CANIQVRYSYEQYF. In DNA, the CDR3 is TGTGCCAACATCCAAGTACGCTACTCCTACGAGCAGTACTTC.

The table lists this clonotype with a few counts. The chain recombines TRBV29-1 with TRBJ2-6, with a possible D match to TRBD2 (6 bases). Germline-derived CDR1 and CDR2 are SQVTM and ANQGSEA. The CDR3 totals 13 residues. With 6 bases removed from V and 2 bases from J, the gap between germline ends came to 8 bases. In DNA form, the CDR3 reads TGCAGCGTGGAGGGAACTGGGGCCAACGTCCTGACTTTC. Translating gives CSVEGTGANVLTF.

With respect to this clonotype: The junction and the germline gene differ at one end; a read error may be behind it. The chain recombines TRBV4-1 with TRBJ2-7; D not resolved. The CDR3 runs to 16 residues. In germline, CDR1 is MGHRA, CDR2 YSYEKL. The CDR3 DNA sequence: TGCGCCACCAGCCAAGTAAGAATTAACGGAGACTACGAGCAGTACTTC. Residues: CATSQVRINGDYEQYF.

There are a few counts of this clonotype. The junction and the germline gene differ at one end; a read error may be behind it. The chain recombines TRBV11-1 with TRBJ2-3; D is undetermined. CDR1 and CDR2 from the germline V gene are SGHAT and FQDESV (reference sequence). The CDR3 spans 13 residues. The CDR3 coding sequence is TGTGTCAGCAGCTTGAGACGCGCATATACGCAGTATTTT. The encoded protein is CVSSLRRAYTQYF.

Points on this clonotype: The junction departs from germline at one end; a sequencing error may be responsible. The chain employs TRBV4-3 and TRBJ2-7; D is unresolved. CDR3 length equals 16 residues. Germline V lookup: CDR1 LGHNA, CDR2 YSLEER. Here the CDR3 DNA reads TGCGCCGGCAGCCAAGATGTAAGTCTTGCGAAAAACGAGCGGTACTTC. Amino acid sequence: CAGSQDVSLAKNERYF.

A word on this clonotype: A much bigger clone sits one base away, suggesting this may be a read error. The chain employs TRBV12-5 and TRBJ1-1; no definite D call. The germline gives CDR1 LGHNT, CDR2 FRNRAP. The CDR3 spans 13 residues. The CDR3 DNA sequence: TGTGCTAATGGTTTGGTACCCATGGGTGAAGCTTTCTTT. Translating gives CANGLVPMGEAFF.